Below are 18 T cell receptor beta chains sequenced from a single sample in a study of cytomegalovirus exposure and HLA in healthy donors. The primer mix had 60 Vbeta and 13 Jbeta primers. Profiled with immunoSEQ multiplex PCR; TCRdb holds only in-frame clones, not every one. Among over 150,000 clones, over 70% were seen once, and the ten largest hold 9.5% to 10%. Source material: PBMCs. The receptors derive from a man aged 18 to 29 in good health and CMV-seropositive.

As DNA, the CDR3 is TGTGCCATATCCGGGACAGGGGCCCCCAATGAGCAGTTCTTC. As protein: CAISGTGAPNEQFF. The rearrangement joins TRBV25-1 to TRBJ2-1; 10 bases map to TRBD1. With 10 bases clipped from V and 6 bases from J, the junction kept 9 bases outside the gene matches. The CDR3 consists of 14 residues. CDR1 MGHDK and CDR2 SYGVNS come from the germline V gene.

The chain employs TRBV9 and TRBJ1-1; 10 bases match TRBD1. This CDR3 has 16 amino acids. J was trimmed by 7 bases and V by 0 bases; bases with no gene match: 9. Germline V gives CDR1 SGDLS, CDR2 YYNGEE. CDR3 DNA: TGTGCCAGCAGCGTAGCCCCGGGACAGGGGAGGGATGAAGCTTTCTTT. This sequence encodes CASSVAPGQGRDEAFF.

This CDR3 is CASSMLAGVFQETQYF. The CDR3 DNA sequence: TGTGCCAGTAGTATGCTAGCGGGAGTCTTTCAAGAGACCCAGTACTTC. The chain employs TRBV19 and TRBJ2-5; 10 nucleotides match TRBD2. Germline V gene lookup returns CDR1 LNHDA and CDR2 SQIVND (reference sequence). Trimming took 3 bases from V and 2 from J; bases not matched to a gene: 6. CDR3 length: 16 amino acids.

V usage is TRBV30 and J usage is TRBJ2-5, with D maybe TRBD2 (7 bases). The DNA end is a closer match to TRBJ2-7, so the J assignment may be wrong. Germline V gene lookup returns CDR1 GTSNPN and CDR2 SVGIG (reference sequence). The CDR3 has 13 residues. The CDR3 DNA reads TGTGCCTGGAGCCGCGCGGGGGCGGGCGAGCAGTACTTC. It encodes CAWSRAGAGEQYF.

This clone was found a few times. The CDR3 loop reads CASRSGHRSYEQYF. Here the CDR3 DNA reads TGTGCCAGCAGGTCGGGACACCGATCCTACGAGCAGTACTTC. The chain combines TRBV6-5 with TRBJ2-7; D perhaps matches TRBD1 (6 bases). The CDR3 loop spans 14 amino acids. V lost 6 bases and J lost 1, with 13 bases in between. Germline V gene data show CDR1 as MNHEY and CDR2 as SVGAGI.

V usage is TRBV30 and J usage is TRBJ2-3; D unresolved. Germline V gene sequence: CDR1 GTSNPN, CDR2 SVGIG (reference sequence). CDR3 length equals 12 residues. V was shortened by 2 bases and J by 3 bases, with 6 bases between the two germline ends. CDR3 bases: TGTGCCTGGAGTCCCGGGACAGATACGCAGTATTTT. Protein sequence: CAWSPGTDTQYF.

The chain is built from TRBV29-1 and TRBJ2-1; 8 nucleotides agree with TRBD2. Germline-derived CDR1 and CDR2 are SQVTM and ANQGSEA. Unmatched junction bases numbered 5, after V lost 4 bases and J lost 9 bases. The CDR3 length is 12 residues. CDR3 sequence: CSVVPAGAEQFF. CDR3 nucleotide sequence: TGCAGCGTTGTCCCAGCGGGGGCTGAGCAGTTCTTC.

The chain uses TRBV4-2 and TRBJ2-7, with 7 bases aligning to TRBD2. This CDR3 region has 18 residues. The germline CDR1 and CDR2 sequences are LGHNA and YNFKEQ. Unmatched junction bases numbered 14, after V lost 3 bases and J lost 0 bases. CDR3 nucleotides: TGTGCCAGCAGCCAGACCCGGTGGGAAGGCGGGGGCTCCTACGAGCAGTACTTC. It encodes CASSQTRWEGGGSYEQYF.

J is TRBJ2-7 and V is TRBV10-1, with D uncertain. The V end was cut by 0 bases, the J end by 7 bases, with 10 bases between. This CDR3 spans 13 amino acids. CDR1 and CDR2 from the germline V gene are WNHNN and SYGVQD (reference sequence). CDR3 protein: CASSESGPREQYF. CDR3 in DNA: TGCGCCAGCAGTGAGTCAGGTCCCAGGGAGCAGTACTTC.

The genes are TRBV10-1 and TRBJ2-5; 11 bases are shared with TRBD2. The germline CDR1 and CDR2 sequences are WNHNN and SYGVQD (reference sequence). The CDR3 extends over 17 amino acids. The V and J ends lost 3 bases and 2 bases, in that order; junction bases with no gene match: 8. The CDR3 DNA is TGCGCCAGCAGTGACCTCAGACTAGCGGGAAAACAAGAGACCCAGTACTTC. This encodes CASSDLRLAGKQETQYF.

The V gene is TRBV5-4, the J gene TRBJ2-3; 7 bases agree with TRBD1. Trimming at V came to 0 bases and at J to 0 bases, leaving 4 bases not matched to a gene. Germline V CDR1 and CDR2: SGHNT, YYREEE (reference sequence). This CDR3 has 16 residues. The CDR3: CASSLEGGGSTDTQYF. CDR3 nucleotides: TGTGCCAGCAGCTTGGAAGGGGGCGGTAGCACAGATACGCAGTATTTT.

This chain uses TRBV16 with TRBJ1-2; D is perhaps TRBD1 (6 bases). Germline CDR1 is KGHSY and CDR2 is FQNENV. V gave up 4 bases and J gave up 2 bases, with 14 bases separating them. This CDR3 contains 15 residues. DNA for the CDR3: TGTGCCAGCAGCCCCGATAGCAGGGGAAACTATGGCTACACCTTC. Translated, it gives CASSPDSRGNYGYTF.

The chain joins TRBV9 to TRBJ2-7; D is ambiguous. Germline CDR1 reads SGDLS; CDR2 reads YYNGEE. The V gene lost 1 base and the J gene lost 0 bases, with 8 bases spanning the gap. This CDR3 has 14 residues. The CDR3 DNA follows: TGTGCCAGCAGCGTATCGGGTTACTCCTACGAGCAGTACTTC. Its translation is CASSVSGYSYEQYF.

This rearrangement joins TRBV1 to TRBJ2-5; TRBD2 is taken as the D call from the table, unchecked against the DNA. TRBV1 is a known pseudogene. This CDR3 has 15 residues. CDR3 in DNA: TGCACCAGCAGCCAAGTTTATGGCGGGGGCAAGACCCAGTACTTC. It codes for CTSSQVYGGGKTQYF.

This chain connects TRBV21-1 to TRBJ2-2; whether TRBD2, the table's D call, matches the DNA was not checked. TRBV21-1 is reported as a pseudogene. The CDR3 runs 18 residues. The CDR3 DNA sequence: TGTGCCAGCAGCACGAAAACTAGCGGAAAGAACCACACCGGGGAGCTGTTTTTT. It yields the protein CASSTKTSGKNHTGELFF.

The J gene is TRBJ2-7, the V gene TRBV9; 7 bases map to TRBD1. V dropped 0 bases and J dropped 6; count of bases not matched to a gene: 3. Per the germline V gene, CDR1 is SGDLS and CDR2 is YYNGEE. The CDR3 is 13 amino acids. CDR3 residues: CASSVGAGGEQYF. The CDR3 bases are TGTGCCAGCAGCGTAGGTGCAGGGGGCGAGCAGTACTTC.

This clone was counted only a few times. The chain combines TRBV4-3 with TRBJ1-3, with 8 bases lining up with TRBD1. The CDR3 is 18 amino acids. The V segment lost 1 base and the J segment 0 bases; nucleotides outside the gene matches: 8. Germline V gene sequence: CDR1 LGHNA, CDR2 YSLEER. CDR3 sequence: CASSQVQTGAISGNTIYF. The CDR3 DNA is TGCGCCAGCAGCCAAGTTCAGACAGGGGCTATCTCTGGAAACACCATATATTTT.

This chain connects TRBV10-3 to TRBJ1-6, with 9 bases that match TRBD1. Germline trimming cut 5 bases from V and 7 bases from J; bases unmatched to any gene: 3. The CDR3 totals 14 residues. The germline gives CDR1 ENHRY, CDR2 SYGVKD. The CDR3 is CAISTGQGNSPLHF. CDR3 sequence (DNA): TGTGCCATCAGTACGGGACAGGGAAATTCACCCCTCCACTTT.